One sample yielded the 30 T cell receptor beta chains listed below, sequenced in a study of T cell responses to AZD1222 COVID-19 vaccine (dated by TCRdb to about 2021). Libraries came from the immunoSEQ multiplex PCR assay. Not all clones reach the TCRdb copy of this immuneACCESS table, which keeps in-frame sequences only. Checked studies attribute under half of the gap to unresolved V genes and leave the rest unexplained. For this sample there are 140,000 to 150,000 clones; about 90% appear just once. In total, the top ten clones hold around 5% of the sample. The time point label of this sample denotes: baseline before first vaccination. The sequenced sample was peripheral blood, obtained on day 0 of AZD1222 vaccination. These receptors were taken from an adult in good health.

The chain uses TRBV15 and TRBJ2-1, with D hard to call. CDR1 and CDR2 (germline): LNHNV, YYDKDF (reference sequence). This CDR3 has 13 amino acids. Trimming stripped 0 bases from V and 8 bases from J, with 8 bases between. The CDR3 nucleotides read TGTGCCACCAGCAGAGATCCCGGCCATGAGCAGTTCTTC. Translated, it gives CATSRDPGHEQFF.

The chain employs TRBV7-9 and TRBJ2-3; D is ambiguous. The CDR3 totals 13 residues. CDR1 is SEHNR, CDR2 FQNEAQ, per germline (reference sequence). Trimming left V 6 bases short and J 0 bases short, with 7 bases between. As DNA, the CDR3 is TGTGCCAGCAGAGCTACCAGCACAGATACGCAGTATTTT. As protein: CASRATSTDTQYF.

The gene calls are TRBV7-2 and TRBJ1-2, with D perhaps matching TRBD1 (5 bases). The CDR3 runs to 15 residues. Germline V gene lookup returns CDR1 SGHTA and CDR2 FQGNSA. Trimming removed 1 base from V and 2 bases from J, with 11 bases in between. The CDR3 DNA reads TGTGCCAGCAGCTTAGAGTTGACAGTAAACTATGGCTACACCTTC. Encoded protein: CASSLELTVNYGYTF.

As to this clone: One junction end does not reproduce the germline sequence, and a read error may be involved. The V gene is TRBV7-7, the J gene TRBJ1-1; the D gene is possibly TRBD1 (5 bases). The CDR3 totals 13 residues. In germline, CDR1 is SSHAT, CDR2 FNYEAQ (reference sequence). The CDR3 loop is CASSRDRNTEAFF. The DNA of the CDR3 is TGTGCTAGCAGCCGCGACAGGAACACTGAAGCTTTCTTT.

The V and J genes are TRBV5-1 and TRBJ2-2, with 7 bases that match TRBD2. Germline V gene data show CDR1 as SGHRS and CDR2 as YFSETQ. The CDR3 contains 16 residues. V shed 2 bases and J 0 bases; nucleotides not matched to a gene: 4. CDR3 nucleotides: TGCGCCAGCAGCTTTTCTAGCGGCGCGAACACCGGGGAGCTGTTTTTT. The encoded protein is CASSFSSGANTGELFF.

The chain has TRBV2 and TRBJ2-2, with 7 positions matching TRBD1. Trimming took 6 bases from V and 2 from J; bases not matched to a gene: 6. The CDR3 contains 15 residues. CDR1 is SNHLY, CDR2 FYNNEI, per germline. DNA of the CDR3: TGTGCCAGCAGCGTAAGACAGGGAAACACCGGGGAGCTGTTTTTT. Its translation is CASSVRQGNTGELFF.

As concerns this clone: The same CDR3 also results from other DNA sequences found in this sample. The genes are TRBV27 and TRBJ2-7, with TRBD2 matching over 10 bases. With V trimmed by 9 bases and J by 5 bases, 7 bases remained unmatched. The CDR3 spans 13 residues. From germline, CDR1 is MNHEY and CDR2 SMNVEV (reference sequence). The DNA of the CDR3 is TGTGCCAGACCTAGCGGGAGTAGGAACGAGCAGTACTTC. This encodes CARPSGSRNEQYF.

The J gene is TRBJ1-6, the V gene TRBV27; tentative D call: TRBD1 (5 bases). V was clipped by 0 bases and J by 9 bases, with 9 bases between them. The CDR3 runs 14 residues. Germline V gives CDR1 MNHEY, CDR2 SMNVEV (reference sequence). Here the CDR3 DNA reads TGTGCCAGCAGTTTATCAGGGGCGGGTTCACCCCTCCACTTT. This gives the protein CASSLSGAGSPLHF.

The sample holds a few counts of this clone. This chain joins TRBV7-2 and TRBJ2-3; D remains unclear. Germline assignment: CDR1 SGHTA and CDR2 FQGNSA. The V and J ends lost 1 base and 4 bases respectively, with 3 bases between them. The CDR3 runs 12 residues. DNA of the CDR3: TGTGCCAGCAGCTTAGTCGCAGATACGCAGTATTTT. Translating it yields CASSLVADTQYF.

This chain connects TRBV4-1 to TRBJ1-1, with a tentative D call TRBD1 (5 bases). Germline V CDR1 and CDR2: MGHRA, YSYEKL. CDR3 length: 14 residues. Between the trimmed V and J ends, which lost 3 bases and 4 bases, there was a span of 12 bases. CDR3 in DNA: TGCGCCAGCAGCCACCTGGGACTTGGCACTGAAGCTTTCTTT. As protein: CASSHLGLGTEAFF.

The chain combines TRBV28 with TRBJ2-3; D not resolved. Germline V lookup: CDR1 MDHEN, CDR2 SYDVKM. V was cut by 7 bases and J by 2 bases, with 7 bases left in between. CDR3 size: 12 residues. The CDR3 protein is CASMRYTDTQYF. CDR3 coding DNA: TGTGCCAGCATGCGGTACACAGATACGCAGTATTTT. Combining the CDR3 with reference TRBV28 and TRBJ2-3 gives the whole variable domain DVKVTQSSRYLVKRTGEKVFLECVQDMDHENMFWYRQDPGLGLRLIYFSYDVKMKEKGDIPEGYSVSREKKERFSLILESASTNQTSMYLCASMRYTDTQYFGPGTRLTVL.

Points on this clone: Other DNA variants within this sample encode the same CDR3. The chain employs TRBV9 and TRBJ2-3; tentative D call: TRBD2 (6 bases). V gave up 3 bases and J gave up 0 bases, with 8 bases separating them. The CDR3 loop spans 14 amino acids. The germline V gene has CDR1 SGDLS and CDR2 YYNGEE. The CDR3, as DNA: TGTGCCAGCAGCGCCAGCGGGAGCACAGATACGCAGTATTTT. Its translation: CASSASGSTDTQYF.

This clone came up once. V gene TRBV7-3 combines with J gene TRBJ1-1; a weak D match, TRBD1 (6 bases). The V gene lost 5 bases and the J gene lost 5 bases, with 21 bases spanning the gap. This CDR3 spans 16 amino acids. Per the germline V gene, CDR1 is SGHTA and CDR2 is FQGTGA. The CDR3 region has the DNA TGTGCCAGCAGCCTACAGGGTCCCGGGTCGGGAACTGAAGCTTTCTTT. Its protein product is CASSLQGPGSGTEAFF.

There are a few counts of this clone. The chain uses TRBV21-1 and TRBJ1-3; the table calls TRBD1, which could not be checked here. TRBV21-1 is termed a pseudogene. CDR3 size: 16 residues. The CDR3 region is CASSLRARVTGNTIYF. The CDR3 nucleotides read TGTGCCAGCAGCCTCCGGGCCAGGGTAACTGGAAACACCATATATTTT.

The V call is TRBV19, the J call TRBJ1-5; 11 positions agree with TRBD1. The CDR3 contains 15 residues. Germline trimming cut 7 bases from V and 6 bases from J; bases unmatched to any gene: 8. CDR1 LNHDA and CDR2 SQIVND come from the germline V gene (reference sequence). CDR3 DNA sequence: TGTGCCAGTACCTCCCGGGACAGGGGGTTTCAGCCCCAGCATTTT. This gives the protein CASTSRDRGFQPQHF.

The V and J genes are TRBV6-2 or TRBV6-3 and TRBJ1-5; 7 bases agree with TRBD1. The V segment lost 4 bases and the J segment 7 bases; nucleotides outside the gene matches: 7. CDR1 is MNHEY, CDR2 SVGEGT, per germline. The CDR3 extends over 14 amino acids. For the CDR3, the DNA is TGTGCCAGCAGTTCCGCAGGGGGAGGGCAGCCCCAGCATTTT. This encodes CASSSAGGGQPQHF.

J is TRBJ2-3 and V is TRBV5-1; 9 positions agree with TRBD2. The CDR3 spans 16 residues. V was clipped by 3 bases and J by 3 bases; unmatched bases: 8. Germline V CDR1 and CDR2: SGHRS, YFSETQ. In DNA, the CDR3 is TGCGCCAGCAGCTATTCTAGCGGGATTGGGACAGATACGCAGTATTTT. Translating it yields CASSYSSGIGTDTQYF.

The V and J genes are TRBV5-1 and TRBJ1-1; weak D call: TRBD1 (6 bases). The CDR3 runs 14 residues. Trimming cost V 3 bases and J 0 bases, with 9 bases left between them. Germline V gene lookup returns CDR1 SGHRS and CDR2 YFSETQ. The CDR3 loop reads CASSSTGMNTEAFF. In DNA form, the CDR3 reads TGCGCCAGCAGCTCTACAGGGATGAACACTGAAGCTTTCTTT.

The CDR3 bases are TGTGCCAGCAGCATCCGGGACATAACCTACAATGAGCAGTTCTTC. Amino acids: CASSIRDITYNEQFF. This chain uses TRBV7-2 with TRBJ2-1; possible D gene TRBD1, 6 bases. The CDR3 spans 15 residues. Germline-derived CDR1 and CDR2 are SGHTA and FQGNSA. V was trimmed by 5 bases and J by 2 bases, leaving 13 bases between them. The whole variable domain, remainder taken from reference TRBV7-2 and TRBJ2-1, is GAGVSQSPSNKVTEKGKDVELRCDPISGHTALYWYRQSLGQGLEFLIYFQGNSAPDKSGLPSDRFSAERTGGSVSTLTIQRTQQEDSAVYLCASSIRDITYNEQFFGPGTRLTVL.

This chain links TRBV20-1 with TRBJ2-3, with TRBD2 identical over 7 bases. Germline V gene data show CDR1 as DFQATT and CDR2 as SNEGSKA (reference sequence). V was pared by 3 bases and J by 6 bases, with 18 bases of the junction left unmatched. This CDR3 has 17 amino acids. CDR3 amino acids: CSASSPLAVRVGDTQYF. For the CDR3, the DNA is TGCAGTGCTAGTTCTCCTCTAGCGGTGCGGGTCGGCGATACGCAGTATTTT.

The chain carries TRBV29-1 and TRBJ2-7, with D possibly TRBD1 on 5 matching bases. The V gene's germline CDR1 is SQVTM and CDR2 ANQGSEA. The CDR3 spans 11 residues. V was cut by 3 bases and J by 3 bases, with 6 bases left in between. The CDR3 here is CSVDRGYEQYF. In nucleotides, the CDR3 is TGCAGCGTTGATAGGGGCTACGAGCAGTACTTC.

CDR3 residues: CASSFPPTDGYTF. In nucleotides, the CDR3 is TGTGCCAGCAGCTTTCCCCCGACAGATGGCTACACCTTC. The J gene is TRBJ1-2, the V gene TRBV5-6; maybe TRBD1 (5 bases). Germline values: CDR1 SGHDT, CDR2 YYEEEE. Trimming left V 2 bases short and J 6 bases short, with 11 bases between. This CDR3 contains 13 residues.

This clone appeared a few times. The rearrangement uses TRBV7-3 and TRBJ2-7, with D possibly being TRBD2 (5 bases). Per the germline V gene, CDR1 is SGHTA and CDR2 is FQGTGA. The CDR3 runs 13 residues. Between the trimmed V and J ends, which lost 0 bases and 5 bases, there was a span of 8 bases. The chain's CDR3 is CASSLTSRDEQYF. The CDR3 nucleotides are TGTGCCAGCAGCTTAACGTCGAGGGACGAGCAGTACTTC.

The chain uses TRBV9 and TRBJ1-4; D call uncertain. V was clipped by 0 bases and J by 4 bases, with 13 bases between them. The germline V gene has CDR1 SGDLS and CDR2 YYNGEE. This CDR3 has 16 amino acids. The CDR3 spells CASSVVMEQRNEKLFF. The CDR3 nucleotides read TGTGCCAGCAGCGTAGTTATGGAACAACGTAATGAAAAACTGTTTTTT.

This clone was recorded only once. The CDR3 region is CASSSLGGGLSNEQYF. The DNA for the CDR3 is TGCGCCAGCAGCTCCCTGGGAGGGGGCCTGTCCAACGAGCAGTACTTC. The chain uses TRBV5-1 and TRBJ2-7, with D perhaps TRBD1 or TRBD2 (7 bases each). Trimming cost V 3 bases and J 5 bases, with 21 bases left between them. The CDR3 is 16 amino acids. Germline V gene sequence: CDR1 SGHRS, CDR2 YFSETQ.

The chain links TRBV27 to TRBJ2-5; TRBD1 matches 7 bases. Germline lookup yields CDR1 MNHEY and CDR2 SMNVEV (reference sequence). The junction had 8 bases not matched to a gene; V was cut back by 1 base and J by 3 bases. The CDR3 is made up of 16 amino acids. CDR3 DNA: TGTGCCAGCAGTTTATGGTCGGCAGGGGGAAAAGAGACCCAGTACTTC. This encodes CASSLWSAGGKETQYF.

Concerning this clone itself: Relative to the germline gene, one junction end is altered; a read error may explain this. The chain recombines TRBV27 with TRBJ1-1, with D possibly TRBD1 on 5 matching bases. The CDR3 covers 14 residues. CDR1 MNHEY and CDR2 SMNVEV come from the germline V gene (reference sequence). CDR3 sequence: CASLVGAKNTEAFF. The CDR3 DNA sequence: TGTGCCAGTTTGGTTGGGGCAAAGAACACTGAGGCTTTCTTT.

The chain is built from TRBV4-1 and TRBJ1-2, with TRBD1 identical over 7 bases. The trim removed 0 bases at V and 11 bases at J, leaving 9 bases unmatched. CDR3 length: 14 amino acids. The germline gives CDR1 MGHRA, CDR2 YSYEKL. CDR3 nucleotides: TGCGCCAGCAGCCAAGATCGGGACAGTTATTTATACACCTTC. This translates into CASSQDRDSYLYTF.

The V gene is TRBV6-2 or TRBV6-3, the J gene TRBJ2-3; D ambiguous. V gave up 0 bases and J gave up 1 base, with 5 bases separating them. The germline gives CDR1 MNHEY, CDR2 SVGEGT. CDR3 length: 14 amino acids. This CDR3 is CASSYSEGTDTQYF. The CDR3 nucleotides read TGTGCCAGCAGTTACTCGGAAGGCACAGATACGCAGTATTTT.

This rearrangement joins TRBV10-3 to TRBJ1-5, with TRBD1 matching over 7 bases. In germline, CDR1 is ENHRY, CDR2 SYGVKD. The CDR3 extends over 15 amino acids. V gave up 4 bases and J gave up 3 bases; unmatched junction bases: 6. The CDR3 bases are TGTGCCATCAGTGGGACGGGACAGATCAATCAGCCCCAGCATTTT. Encoded protein: CAISGTGQINQPQHF.